These 23 T cell receptor beta chains were sequenced from one sample in a study of control samples from healthy donors and cancer patients. TCRdb's copy holds only in-frame clones and misses some; the assay was immunoSEQ multiplex PCR. Seen here are 95,000 to 150,000 clones, more than 70% observed once, and the top ten hold around 40%. The sequenced sample consisted of blood. The receptor source for this set is a man between 45 and 60 years old in good health.

V and J are TRBV29-1 and TRBJ2-7; TRBD1 aligns across 10 bases. Germline assignment: CDR1 SQVTM and CDR2 ANQGSEA. The V gene end was trimmed by 4 bases and the J gene end by 4 bases; junction bases not matched to a gene: 4. This CDR3 spans 13 amino acids. For the CDR3, the DNA is TGCAGCGTTGTGGGGACAGGGGTGTACGAGCAGTACTTC. It encodes CSVVGTGVYEQYF.

This chain joins TRBV4-2 and TRBJ1-5; possible D gene TRBD1, 6 bases. The germline V gene has CDR1 LGHNA and CDR2 YNFKEQ. Trimming shortened V by 0 bases and J by 6 bases, and 12 bases separated the two germline ends. The length of the CDR3 is 15 residues. The CDR3 DNA follows: TGTGCCAGCAGCCAAGATAGACAGGCAACTCAGCCCCAGCATTTT. Residues: CASSQDRQATQPQHF.

V gene TRBV14 combines with J gene TRBJ2-7; 7 nucleotides align to TRBD1. The CDR3 is made up of 15 amino acids. Germline V lookup: CDR1 SGHDN, CDR2 FVKESK. Trimming removed 1 base from V and 3 bases from J; junction bases left unmatched: 6. The CDR3 DNA reads as TGTGCCAGCAGCCAAGGACAGGGCACTATCTACGAGCAGTACTTC. This translates into CASSQGQGTIYEQYF. The full variable domain, rest sourced from reference TRBV14 and TRBJ2-7, is EAGVTQFPSHSVIEKGQTVTLRCDPISGHDNLYWYRRVMGKEIKFLLHFVKESKQDESGMPNNRFLAERTGGTYSTLKVQPAELEDSGVYFCASSQGQGTIYEQYFGPGTRLTVT.

The genes are TRBV2 and TRBJ1-5, with TRBD1 identical over 8 bases. The CDR3 runs 15 residues. CDR1 SNHLY and CDR2 FYNNEI come from the germline V gene. J lost 2 bases, V lost 6 bases, and 6 bases had no gene match. The CDR3 coding sequence is TGTGCCAGCAGACGACAGGGGTCGGGCAATCAGCCCCAGCATTTT. Amino acid sequence: CASRRQGSGNQPQHF.

The V and J genes are TRBV6-5 and TRBJ1-6; no definite D call. The length of the CDR3 is 15 residues. The germline V gene encodes CDR1 MNHEY and CDR2 SVGAGI. Trimming pared 2 bases from V and 3 bases from J, leaving 8 bases between. The CDR3 bases are TGTGCCAGCAGTTACGTGGGCCGCTATAATTCACCCCTCCACTTT. Protein sequence: CASSYVGRYNSPLHF.

This chain links TRBV2 with TRBJ2-1, with TRBD2 matching 10 bases. V shed 6 bases, J shed 7 bases, and the junction held 6 bases outside the gene matches. Looked up from germline, CDR1 is SNHLY and CDR2 is FYNNEI. This CDR3 contains 14 residues. The CDR3: CASRHSGGANEQFF. The CDR3 DNA reads as TGTGCCAGCAGACACAGCGGGGGGGCAAATGAGCAGTTCTTC.

V usage is TRBV7-8 and J usage is TRBJ1-3; D possibly corresponds to TRBD1 (5 bases). Between the trimmed V and J ends, which lost 0 bases and 7 bases, there was a span of 10 bases. The CDR3 sequence is 14 residues long. From germline, CDR1 is SGHVS and CDR2 FQNEAQ. The CDR3 spells CASSLAGWGNTIYF. In DNA, the CDR3 is TGTGCCAGCAGCTTAGCGGGGTGGGGGAACACCATATATTTT. Based on the CDR3 plus reference TRBV7-8 and TRBJ1-3, the full variable domain is GAGVSQSPRYKVAKRGQDVALRCDPISGHVSLFWYQQALGQGPEFLTYFQNEAQLDKSGLPSDRFFAERPEGSVSTLKIQRTQQEDSAVYLCASSLAGWGNTIYFGEGSWLTVV.

The chain is built from TRBV27 and TRBJ2-1, with TRBD1 as a possible D gene (6 bases). The CDR3 has 15 amino acids. Looked up from germline, CDR1 is MNHEY and CDR2 is SMNVEV (reference sequence). The V end lost 2 bases, the J end lost 5 bases, and 13 bases lay between the germline ends. The CDR3 sequence is CASSLKRGTDNEQFF. The CDR3 DNA sequence: TGTGCCAGCAGTTTAAAGAGGGGGACCGACAATGAGCAGTTCTTC.

In DNA form, the CDR3 reads TGTGCCAGCAGTATCGACGGGGGCAATCAGCCCCAGCATTTT. Translated, it gives CASSIDGGNQPQHF. V is TRBV6-2 or TRBV6-3 and J is TRBJ1-5; D is unresolved. The CDR3 is made up of 14 amino acids. Germline V gene lookup returns CDR1 MNHEY and CDR2 SVGEGT. Trimming pared 5 bases from V and 2 bases from J, leaving 10 bases between.

The J gene is TRBJ1-1, the V gene TRBV5-4; weak D call: TRBD1 (6 bases). CDR3 length: 14 amino acids. Trimming removed 2 bases from V and 7 bases from J, with 15 bases in between. Germline CDR1 SGHNT, CDR2 YYREEE (reference sequence). The CDR3 nucleotides read TGTGCCAGCAGCTTCTCACTCCCGGGACATGAAGCTTTCTTT. Translation gives CASSFSLPGHEAFF.

This clone was seen ten or more times. V gene TRBV10-2 combines with J gene TRBJ1-1, with D possibly being TRBD1 (5 bases). V gave up 6 bases and J gave up 1 base, with 12 bases separating them. CDR3 size: 14 residues. Germline V gene sequence: CDR1 WSHSY, CDR2 SAAADI. CDR3 coding DNA: TGCGCCAGCAGGCCGGGACTTTCGAACACTGAAGCTTTCTTT. It is translated as CASRPGLSNTEAFF.

V and J are TRBV7-6 and TRBJ2-7; 7 bases fit TRBD1. There are 12 residues in the CDR3. V gave up 8 bases and J gave up 5 bases; unmatched junction bases: 6. CDR1 and CDR2 (germline): SGHVS, FNYEAQ. In DNA, the CDR3 is TGTGCCAGCGGCAGACAGGGACACGAGCAGTACTTC. Translated, it gives CASGRQGHEQYF.

Remarks on this clone: Other nucleotide sequences in the sample specify the same CDR3. The CDR3 DNA reads TGTGCCAGCAGCTCTAGCGGGCCCTACGAGCAGTACTTC. Protein product: CASSSSGPYEQYF. The chain employs TRBV7-2 and TRBJ2-7; 8 bases are shared with TRBD2. V shed 4 bases, J shed 2 bases, and the junction held 1 base outside the gene matches. Germline lookup yields CDR1 SGHTA and CDR2 FQGNSA. The CDR3 is made up of 13 amino acids.

V usage is TRBV9 and J usage is TRBJ2-3; no clear D gene. The germline CDR1 and CDR2 sequences are SGDLS and YYNGEE. The CDR3 is 14 amino acids. V lost 0 bases, J lost 0 bases, and 5 bases lay in between. The CDR3 loop is CASSVGPSTDTQYF. CDR3 coding DNA: TGTGCCAGCAGCGTAGGACCTAGCACAGATACGCAGTATTTT.

J is TRBJ2-5 and V is TRBV14; D is unresolved. The CDR3 consists of 14 residues. The V gene's germline CDR1 is SGHDN and CDR2 FVKESK. The V end lost 4 bases, the J end lost 4 bases, and 13 bases lay between the germline ends. The CDR3 region is CASSPFLNVETQYF. In DNA form, the CDR3 reads TGTGCCAGCAGCCCCTTCCTAAATGTAGAGACCCAGTACTTC.

V and J are TRBV2 and TRBJ2-5; no definite D call. In germline, CDR1 is SNHLY, CDR2 FYNNEI. V gave up 4 bases and J gave up 2 bases, with 11 bases separating them. CDR3 size: 14 residues. The CDR3, as DNA: TGTGCCAGCAGTGTGGCGACGGATCAAGAGACCCAGTACTTC. Its protein product is CASSVATDQETQYF.

The rearrangement links TRBV7-9 to TRBJ1-6; D is uncertain. The CDR3 is made up of 14 amino acids. Germline V gives CDR1 SEHNR, CDR2 FQNEAQ (reference sequence). V lost 1 base and J 6 bases, leaving 7 bases between the germline ends. CDR3 sequence (DNA): TGTGCCAGCAGCTTAGTAGGGATTAATTCACCCCTCCACTTT. Translated, it gives CASSLVGINSPLHF.

This rearrangement joins TRBV29-1 to TRBJ1-1; TRBD1 matches 7 bases. After removal of 5 bases from V and 3 bases from J, the junction contained 3 bases not matched to a gene. The CDR3 has 12 residues. In germline, CDR1 is SQVTM, CDR2 ANQGSEA. CDR3 sequence: CSVTQGDTEAFF. The CDR3 bases are TGCAGCGTTACTCAGGGGGACACTGAAGCTTTCTTT.

This clone came up once. The J gene is TRBJ1-2, the V gene TRBV5-6; D not certain. CDR3 size: 17 residues. Germline V CDR1 and CDR2: SGHDT, YYEEEE. Trimming removed 1 base at V and 6 bases at J, with 22 bases between. The CDR3 here is CASSLLTEWTYVDGYTF. The CDR3 bases are TGTGCCAGCAGCTTGTTAACCGAGTGGACGTACGTTGATGGCTACACCTTC.

The chain has TRBV7-2 and TRBJ2-5; perhaps TRBD2 as D (6 bases). This CDR3 spans 14 amino acids. The V end was cut by 1 base, the J end by 2 bases, with 8 bases between. Per the germline V gene, CDR1 is SGHTA and CDR2 is FQGNSA. CDR3 coding DNA: TGTGCCAGCAGCTTAGGGGGACTTCAAGAGACCCAGTACTTC. Translating gives CASSLGGLQETQYF. Looking up the rest from reference TRBV7-2 and TRBJ2-5 gives the full variable domain: GAGVSQSPSNKVTEKGKDVELRCDPISGHTALYWYRQSLGQGLEFLIYFQGNSAPDKSGLPSDRFSAERTGGSVSTLTIQRTQQEDSAVYLCASSLGGLQETQYFGPGTRLLVL.

The rearrangement joins TRBV6-1 to TRBJ2-5; perhaps TRBD2 as D (6 bases). V was clipped by 3 bases and J by 1 base, with 18 bases between them. CDR3 size: 17 residues. Germline-derived CDR1 and CDR2 are MNHNS and SASEGT. CDR3 loop: CASSEGPAGSTQETQYF. The CDR3 nucleotides are TGTGCCAGCAGTGAGGGCCCTGCGGGGTCTACCCAAGAGACCCAGTACTTC.

The genes are TRBV7-2 and TRBJ2-4; D might be TRBD2 (6 bases). CDR1 SGHTA and CDR2 FQGNSA come from the germline V gene. This CDR3 region has 13 residues. V was clipped by 1 base and J by 9 bases, with 10 bases between them. The CDR3 spells CASSLDKGGIQYF. CDR3 bases: TGTGCCAGCAGCTTAGATAAGGGAGGCATTCAGTACTTC.

V and J are TRBV6-5 and TRBJ1-2; TRBD1 might be the D (5 bases). CDR3 length: 14 amino acids. Per germline, CDR1 MNHEY and CDR2 SVGAGI. The V end lost 5 bases, the J end lost 4 bases, and 14 bases lay between the germline ends. CDR3 in amino acids: CASSRGDSIYGYTF. The DNA for the CDR3 is TGTGCCAGCAGTCGCGGCGACAGTATCTATGGCTACACCTTC.